This TCR beta chain was sequenced in a study of T-cell reconstitution after alpha-beta-depleted transplantation in children. Regarding this clonotype: No antigen is known for it.

The length of the CDR3 is 17 residues. J lost 0 bases, V lost 5 bases, and 8 bases had no gene match. Study outcomes and limitations: At the one-year point after transplant, T-cell counts and TCRbeta diversity were found to come mostly from T cells that had been newly produced.

The TCRbeta library incorporated unique molecular identifiers. Using its own MiXCR run on the PCR reads, TCRdb lists one record per CDR3 protein. The data hold about 77,000 distinct CDR3 sequences, with 15% to 20% observed a single time. V usage is TRBV12-3 or TRBV12-4 and J usage is TRBJ2-2, with 8 bases lining up with TRBD2. Here the sequenced sample was PBMCs, mostly from graft donor cells, taken 360 days after TCRalphabeta/CD19-depleted stem cell transplant. This clonotype was obtained from a male patient between 2 and 10 years old who had a stem cell transplant for acute lymphoblastic leukemia, so the T cells may come from the graft donor. The CDR3 DNA reads TGTGCCAGCAGTCCCTCAACTAGCGGCTCGAACACCGGGGAGCTGTTTTTT. Encoded protein: CASSPSTSGSNTGELFF.